This T cell receptor beta chain was found in a study of PD-1 blockade in classical Hodgkin lymphoma (dated by TCRdb to about 2020). Study-level background: Nivolumab dosing was 3 mg/kg intravenously every 2 weeks, continuing until either disease progression or unacceptable toxicity. The study used TCR beta sequencing and CyTOF to define a peripheral blood immune signature of response to PD-1 blockade in classical Hodgkin lymphoma. General conclusions and limits of the study: Baseline diversity similar to that of newly diagnosed patients was observed in trial patients achieving complete response, whereas significantly lower diversity was observed in partial responders and progressors. Baseline TCR diversity was reported as lower in newly diagnosed patients than in healthy donors, and lower still in relapsed/refractory patients. A significant rise by C4D1 was seen in CD4+ but not CD8+ TCR diversity (p=0.0027 vs p=0.16), with the rise being most apparent in complete responders (p=0.02). The study was restricted to a single clinical trial cohort, and the causes of repertoire differences, possibly disease activity or prior therapy, were left undefined. Diversity was lower in patients who began nivolumab less than 1 year after ASCT, so these patients were left out of later analyses to avoid confounding by immune reconstitution.

Taken with the paper, the label for time point translates to: cycle 1 day 1 (C1D1), immediately before nivolumab initiation. Every trial patient had relapsed after autologous stem cell transplantation, and cohorts A, B and C differed in prior brentuximab vedotin exposure. The trial cohort included fewer than 60 patients with relapsed/refractory classical Hodgkin lymphoma, and each patient had a best overall response of complete response, partial response or progressive disease. Trial patients were treated with single-agent nivolumab in the multi-cohort phase II CheckMate 205 trial. An independent review committee assessed best overall response by applying the 2007 International Working Group response criteria. Trial PBMCs were collected just before the start of nivolumab (C1D1) and during therapy at cycle 2 day 1 and cycle 4 day 1. Peripheral blood was collected in 8 mL Vacutainer Cell Preparation Tubes, from which PBMCs were isolated by centrifugation and then cryopreserved.

Comment on this clone: This clone's antigen is unknown. Base quality data are lacking; no much larger clone is found one base away.

The Qiagen DNeasy kit was used to extract genomic DNA from unsorted PBMCs and from the negatively selected CD4+ and CD8+ fractions. Amplification of TCR beta CDR3 regions was done by immunoSEQ multiplex PCR with primers that anneal to V and J segments. Amplification bias was minimized using a synthetic immune receptor repertoire, and residual bias was removed computationally after sequencing. In the original analysis: Custom Python scripts were used to quantify repertoire diversity as the Shannon entropy index. Unsorted, CD4+ and CD8+ repertoires were analyzed separately, except in combined analyses where CD4+ and CD8+ sequences were merged in silico. A clone counted as expanded when the clone's frequency after treatment rose at least 2-fold relative to C1D1, and clones undetected at baseline were given a pseudocount of 0.5. Singleton clones were defined as clones with 0 or 1 copy at C1D1, and non-singleton clones were defined as clones with 2 or more copies. Clones expanded in unsorted samples were assigned a CD4+, CD8+ or unknown annotation through matching of protein sequences in sorted samples from the same patient. Wilcoxon tests on paired samples were used to test diversity changes from C1D1 to C4D1. TCRdb mirrors the immuneACCESS table, restricted to in-frame sequences. Some clones are absent from its copies; in checked studies, under half trace to an unresolved V gene, and the reason for the others is unknown. The V and J calls and clone size come from that table; D and trimming were worked out from the DNA. The sample records 70,000 or so clones, about 93% of which are singletons. More than 6.5% of the sample is held by the ten biggest clonotypes.

The sequence came from a human donor with classical Hodgkin lymphoma. The material sequenced was peripheral blood mononuclear cells (PBMCs), taken at baseline.

The encoded CDR3 is CASSPGAGTGTYEQYF. The DNA is as follows: TGTGCCAGCAGCCCCGGAGCCGGGACAGGGACCTACGAGCAGTACTTC. This receptor chain uses TRBV7-9 and TRBJ2-7, and TRBD1 matches 9 of the central bases. V loses 5 bases at its end and J loses 2 bases; junction bases beyond the gene matches: 10. Via the germline V gene (reference sequence), CDR1 is SEHNR and CDR2 FQNEAQ. From the cysteine up to the phenylalanine, the CDR3 has a length of 16 residues. Here the CDR3 DNA is all that survives: 48 bases in frame from base 1.